This TCR beta chain was sequenced during a study of blood T cell repertoires in COVID-19. CDR3 length equals 14 residues. Germline V lookup: CDR1 LNHNV, CDR2 YYDKDF (reference sequence). The J segment lost 3 bases and the V segment lost 5 bases, leaving 5 bases of the junction unmatched. TCRdb's copy holds only in-frame clones and misses some; the assay was immunoSEQ multiplex PCR. The profile shows approximately 270,000 clones, approximately 85% of them singletons. Followed longitudinally, the Seattle patients had been enrolled during active infection. This chain joins TRBV15 and TRBJ2-7, with 9 nucleotides matching TRBD1. The sequence derives from a human donor with COVID-19, enrolled during active disease. The donor label of this sample is uncertain. The sequencing sample was made of peripheral blood. The CDR3 DNA follows: TGTGCCACCAGCCTTCGACAGGGGGACTACGAGCAGTACTTC. This encodes CATSLRQGDYEQYF.